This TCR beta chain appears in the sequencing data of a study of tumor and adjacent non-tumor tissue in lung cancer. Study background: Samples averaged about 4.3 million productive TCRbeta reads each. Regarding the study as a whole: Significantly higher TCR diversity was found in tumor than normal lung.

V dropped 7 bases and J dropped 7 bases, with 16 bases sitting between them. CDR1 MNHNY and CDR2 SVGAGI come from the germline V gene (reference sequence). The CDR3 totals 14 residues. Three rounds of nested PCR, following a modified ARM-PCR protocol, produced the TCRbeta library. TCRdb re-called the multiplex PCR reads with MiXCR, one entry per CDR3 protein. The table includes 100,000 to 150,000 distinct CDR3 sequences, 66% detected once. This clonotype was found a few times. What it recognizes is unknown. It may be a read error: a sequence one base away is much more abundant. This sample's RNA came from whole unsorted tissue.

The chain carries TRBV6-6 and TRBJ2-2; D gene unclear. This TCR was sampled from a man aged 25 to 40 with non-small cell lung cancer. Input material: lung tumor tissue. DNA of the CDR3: TGTGCCAGCACTTCCATACGGTTCATCGGGGAGCTGTTTTTT. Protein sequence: CASTSIRFIGELFF.